Shown below are 7 T cell receptor beta chains from a single sample sequenced in a study of T cell responses to AZD1222 COVID-19 vaccine. The repertoire was sequenced with immunoSEQ multiplex PCR; TCRdb's copy has only in-frame clones and lacks some. Here the sample spans about 140,000 clones, approximately 93% being singletons. Sequencing used peripheral blood, obtained on day 0 of MenACWY control vaccination. All receptors derive from an adult in good health.

The chain links TRBV5-1 to TRBJ1-1; 8 bases match TRBD1. Trimming cost V 0 bases and J 5 bases; bases outside gene matches: 15. This CDR3 region has 18 residues. The germline V gene has CDR1 SGHRS and CDR2 YFSETQ. The CDR3 DNA reads as TGCGCCAGCAGCTTGGCCTCCTTCTCACAGGGGGGACGGACTGAAGCTTTCTTT. Protein product: CASSLASFSQGGRTEAFF.

This clone was observed a few times. Other DNA sequences in this specimen translate into the identical CDR3. The gene calls are TRBV7-2 and TRBJ2-2; possibly TRBD1 or TRBD2 for D (6 bases each). Between the trimmed V and J ends, which lost 2 bases and 6 bases, there was a span of 10 bases. This CDR3 spans 14 amino acids. Germline CDR1 and CDR2: SGHTA and FQGNSA. In DNA, the CDR3 is TGTGCCAGCAGCTTAATGGGGGGCCCCGGGGAGCTGTTTTTT. Its translation is CASSLMGGPGELFF.

The DNA of the CDR3 is TGTGCCTGGAGTGGGTTTGGAGGAGTGGACTATGGCTACACCTTC. It yields the protein CAWSGFGGVDYGYTF. J is TRBJ1-2 and V is TRBV30, with no clear D. This CDR3 is built from 15 residues. Trimming shortened V by 1 base and J by 3 bases, and 15 bases separated the two germline ends. Per germline, CDR1 GTSNPN and CDR2 SVGIG (reference sequence).

V is TRBV5-1 and J is TRBJ2-2; 10 bases map to TRBD1. This CDR3 contains 14 residues. The V gene's germline CDR1 is SGHRS and CDR2 YFSETQ. The V segment lost 3 bases and the J segment 5 bases; nucleotides outside the gene matches: 1. The CDR3 spells CASSWTGGTGELFF. In DNA, the CDR3 is TGCGCCAGCAGCTGGACAGGGGGGACCGGGGAGCTGTTTTTT.

This clone was seen only once. The DNA of the CDR3 is TGTGCCACCAGCAGATCTACAGGGTTTTACGATACGCAGTATTTT. Its translation: CATSRSTGFYDTQYF. This chain joins TRBV15 and TRBJ2-3, with a possible D match to TRBD1 (6 bases). Germline values: CDR1 LNHNV, CDR2 YYDKDF (reference sequence). V was pared by 2 bases and J by 6 bases, with 15 bases between. The CDR3 contains 15 residues.

The rearrangement links TRBV2 to TRBJ2-5; no clear D. In germline, CDR1 is SNHLY, CDR2 FYNNEI. The CDR3 extends over 13 amino acids. V was shortened by 6 bases and J by 2 bases, with 10 bases between the two germline ends. CDR3: CASSPGPQETQYF. DNA of the CDR3: TGTGCCAGCAGCCCTGGGCCACAAGAGACCCAGTACTTC.

The J gene is TRBJ1-4, the V gene TRBV2; D is unresolved. V was trimmed by 2 bases and J by 5 bases, leaving 9 bases between them. The CDR3 is 14 residues long. Germline CDR1 is SNHLY and CDR2 is FYNNEI. As DNA, the CDR3 is TGTGCCAGCAGTGAAATCGGTCCAAATGAAAAACTGTTTTTT. This gives the protein CASSEIGPNEKLFF.